This TCR beta chain comes out of a study of a mutant IDH1 vaccine in newly diagnosed glioma. General study results and limits: Seemingly, top peripheral T cell clonotype changes bore no relation to pseudoprogression.

Comment on this clone: What it recognizes is unknown.

Indicated time point: week 47, end of study. Vaccinated patients received 300 ug of mutant IDH1 20-mer peptide per dose, with topical imiquimod. Trimming took 6 bases from V and 1 from J, leaving 18 bases between them. The CDR3 spans 16 residues. Germline V lookup: CDR1 LGHNA, CDR2 YNFKEQ. Libraries were prepared by immunoSEQ multiplex PCR; TCRdb keeps only in-frame clonotypes and omits some of them. Altogether roughly 50,000 clones are present, 76% being singletons, with the ten largest covering over 4%. The chain is built from TRBV4-2 and TRBJ1-1; a possible D gene is TRBD1 (5 bases). This specimen was PBMCs, taken from a glioma patient whose treatment included an IDH1 peptide vaccine. The clonotype was recovered from a woman in her thirties or forties with glioma. Some clones in this sample may be carry-over from other donors' samples. CDR3 DNA sequence: TGTGCCAGCAGACTAAAGACGGGGCTGGGGAACACTGAAGCTTTCTTT. Its protein is CASRLKTGLGNTEAFF.